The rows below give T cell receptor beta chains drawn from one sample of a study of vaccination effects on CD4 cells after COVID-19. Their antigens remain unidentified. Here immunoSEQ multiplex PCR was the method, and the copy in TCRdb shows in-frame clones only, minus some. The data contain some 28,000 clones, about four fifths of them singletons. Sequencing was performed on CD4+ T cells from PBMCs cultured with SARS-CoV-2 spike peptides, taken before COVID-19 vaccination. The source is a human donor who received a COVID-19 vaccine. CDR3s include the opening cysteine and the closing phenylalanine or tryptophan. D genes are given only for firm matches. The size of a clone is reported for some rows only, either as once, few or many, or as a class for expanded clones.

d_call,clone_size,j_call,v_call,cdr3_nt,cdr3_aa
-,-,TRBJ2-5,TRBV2,TGTGCCAGCAGTGAGGTGGGGGAGACCCAGTACTTC,CASSEVGETQYF
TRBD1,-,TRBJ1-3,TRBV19,TGTGCCAGTAGGCGGGACAGGAGCTCTGGAAACACCATATATTTT,CASRRDRSSGNTIYF
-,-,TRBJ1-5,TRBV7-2,TGTGCCAGCAGCTCGGGCGGGGGAAACAATCAGCCCCAGCATTTT,CASSSGGGNNQPQHF
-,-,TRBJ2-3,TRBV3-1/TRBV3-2,TGTGCCAGCAGCCAAGATCGGCTAGCGAGTACGCAGTATTTT,CASSQDRLASTQYF
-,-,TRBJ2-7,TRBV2,TGTGCCAGCAGTCAGAAAATAACAGGGAGGACCTACGAGCAGTACTTC,CASSQKITGRTYEQYF
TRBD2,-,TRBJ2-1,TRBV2,TGTGCCAGCAGTGGGCCTAGCGGGGAAACCTACAATGAGCAGTTCTTC,CASSGPSGETYNEQFF
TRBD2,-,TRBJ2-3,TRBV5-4,TGTGCCAGCAGCTTGGAGCGGGGGCCCACAGATACGCAGTATTTT,CASSLERGPTDTQYF
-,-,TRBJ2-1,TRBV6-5,TGTGCCAGCAGAACTGTTGGGCATACCCTCAATGAGCAGTTCTTC,CASRTVGHTLNEQFF
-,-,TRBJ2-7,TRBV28,TGTGCCAGCAGTTTTTCACTCCACTACGAGCAGTACTTC,CASSFSLHYEQYF
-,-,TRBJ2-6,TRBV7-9,TGTGCCAGCAGCCCCCGTCGGGTGTCTGGGGCCAACGTCCTGACTTTC,CASSPRRVSGANVLTF
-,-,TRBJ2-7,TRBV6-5,TGTGCCAGCAGTTTTCTGGACTCCTACGAGCAGTACTTC,CASSFLDSYEQYF
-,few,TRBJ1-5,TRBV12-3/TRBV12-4,TGTGCCAGCAGTAGCAGGGGCGGGCCCCAGCATTTT,CASSSRGGPQHF
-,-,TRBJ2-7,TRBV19,TGTGCCAGTAGTGGGACGACTCTGAGCGAGCAGTACTTC,CASSGTTLSEQYF
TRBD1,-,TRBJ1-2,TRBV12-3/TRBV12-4,TGTGCCAGCCGCCGGACAGGGGCCTATGGCTACACCTTC,CASRRTGAYGYTF
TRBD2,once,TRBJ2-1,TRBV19,TGTGGGTGCGGGGGCTACAATGAGCAGTTCTTC,CGCGGYNEQFF
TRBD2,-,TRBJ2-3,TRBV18,TGTGCCAGCTCACCACCCCGGCTAGCGGGATACGCGCAGTATTTT,CASSPPRLAGYAQYF
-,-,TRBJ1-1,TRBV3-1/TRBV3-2,TGTGCCAGCACCTCAGCCCAGGTGAACACTGAAGCTTTCTTT,CASTSAQVNTEAFF
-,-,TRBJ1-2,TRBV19,TGTGCCAGTAGTTTCGGGACGGACACTAACTATGGCTACACCTTC,CASSFGTDTNYGYTF
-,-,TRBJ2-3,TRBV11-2,TGTGCCAGCAGCCCTAGGGGGGGCCTAGATACGCAGTATTTT,CASSPRGGLDTQYF
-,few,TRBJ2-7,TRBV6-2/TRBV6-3,TGTGCCAGCAGTTACTCGAGAGGGCCCTACGAGCAGTACTTC,CASSYSRGPYEQYF
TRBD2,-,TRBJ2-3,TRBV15,TGTGCCACCAGCAGAGAGGCGGGAGGGGTGGGTACGCAGTATTTT,CATSREAGGVGTQYF
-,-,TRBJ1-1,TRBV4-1,TGCGCCAGCAGCCAACACGGCGCTGAAGCTTTCTTT,CASSQHGAEAFF
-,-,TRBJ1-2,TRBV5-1,TGCGCCAGCAGCTTGGCCTCTGGCGCTGGCTACACCTTC,CASSLASGAGYTF
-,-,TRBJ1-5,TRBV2,TGTGCCAGCAGTGACGCTGGGGGGGGCACCCGGAATCAGCCCCAGCATTTT,CASSDAGGGTRNQPQHF
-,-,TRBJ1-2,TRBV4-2,TGTGCCAGCAGCCAACCCGGACGAGCTAACTATGGCTACACCTTC,CASSQPGRANYGYTF
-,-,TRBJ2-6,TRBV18,TGTGCCAGCTCTACCCTCTCTGGGGCCAACGTCCTGACTTTC,CASSTLSGANVLTF
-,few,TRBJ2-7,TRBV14,TGTGCCAGCAGCCAAGTCCGCTACCCTAGGGGGAAGCAGTACTTC,CASSQVRYPRGKQYF
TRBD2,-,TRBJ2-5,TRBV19,TGTGCCAGTAGCCCAAATTTACTAGCGGGAGAGGGGGAGACCCAGTACTTC,CASSPNLLAGEGETQYF
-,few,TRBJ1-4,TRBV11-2,TGTGCCAGCAGCCTAACGTGGGAAGAAAAACTGTTTTTT,CASSLTWEEKLFF
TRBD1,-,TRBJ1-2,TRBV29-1,TGCAGCGTTGGTCCAGGGACAGGGGAGGGCTACACCTTC,CSVGPGTGEGYTF
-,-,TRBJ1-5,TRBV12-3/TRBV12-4,TGTGCCAGCAAAGCGGAATATCAGCCCCAGCATTTT,CASKAEYQPQHF
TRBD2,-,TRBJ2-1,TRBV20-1,TGCAGTGCTAGTCTCTCCGAAGTGGCGGGAGGAAGCTCCTACAATGAGCAGTTCTTC,CSASLSEVAGGSSYNEQFF
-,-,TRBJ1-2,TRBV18,TGTGCCAGCTCACCTAAAGACAGGATTAACTATGGCTACACCTTC,CASSPKDRINYGYTF
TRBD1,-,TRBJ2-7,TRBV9,TGTGCCAGCAGCGTAGGTGACAGGGTAAAGCAGTACTTC,CASSVGDRVKQYF
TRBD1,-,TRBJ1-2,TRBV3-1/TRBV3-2,TGTGCCAGCAGCCATGCCGGGACAGACATCTATGGCTACACCTTC,CASSHAGTDIYGYTF
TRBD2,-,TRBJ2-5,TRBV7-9,TGTGCCAGCAGCTTAGGGGGGGGAAGATCGTACTTC,CASSLGGGRSYF
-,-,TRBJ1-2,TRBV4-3,TGCGCCAGCAGCCAAGATTGGGGGGGCGGCTACACCTTC,CASSQDWGGGYTF
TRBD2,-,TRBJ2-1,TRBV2,TGTGCCAGCAAAAGGGCTAGCGGGGGGGCCAATGAGCAGTTCTTC,CASKRASGGANEQFF
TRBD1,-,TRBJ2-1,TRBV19,TGTGCCAGTAGTATAGATCCCATCGGACAGGGGGGCCCCTACAATGAGCAGTTCTTC,CASSIDPIGQGGPYNEQFF
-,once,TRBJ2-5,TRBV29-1,TGCAGCGTCGGACCGGCACAAGAGACCCAGTACTTC,CSVGPAQETQYF
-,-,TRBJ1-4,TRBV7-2,TGTGCCAGCAGCTTGAGGGCCCTGTCGGCTAATGAAAAACTGTTTTTT,CASSLRALSANEKLFF
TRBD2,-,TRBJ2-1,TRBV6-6,TGTGCCAGCAGTCCTAGCGGGGGGGTGCCCTGGGGGGGCAATGAGCAGTTCTTC,CASSPSGGVPWGGNEQFF
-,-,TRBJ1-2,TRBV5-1,TGCGCCAGCTCGCCGGGCGGCTATGGCTACACCTTC,CASSPGGYGYTF
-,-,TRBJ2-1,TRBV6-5,TGTGCCAGCCTACTCCCGGGGGGCCTCTACAATGAGCAGTTCTTC,CASLLPGGLYNEQFF
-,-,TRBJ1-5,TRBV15,TGTGCCACCAGCACGGGCGGCGTCGGAGGTCAGCCCCAGCATTTT,CATSTGGVGGQPQHF